This T cell receptor (beta chain) is drawn from a study of early T cells in non-severe SARS-CoV-2 infection. Study-level background: Sequencing of bulk RNA from unsorted whole blood was done, without chain pairing. Study outcomes and limitations: Reliance on VDJdb matching favored anti-spike CD8 responses; private and CD4 specificities were missed.

Unique molecular identifiers were added to individual cDNA molecules. TCRdb analysed the 5' RACE reads with MiXCR anew, one entry per CDR3 protein. Among some 48,000 distinct CDR3 sequences listed, roughly 13% were seen once. The CDR3 has 14 residues. CDR1 MNHEY and CDR2 SVGAGI come from the germline V gene. Unmatched junction bases numbered 6, after V lost 5 bases and J lost 4 bases. This clonotype was recorded at least ten times. The target antigen is unknown. The TCR originated in an adult who was a healthcare worker with PCR-confirmed SARS-CoV-2 infection or an uninfected control (not recorded which). The chain employs TRBV6-5 and TRBJ1-2; TRBD1 matches 8 bases. Sequencing was done on a sample of whole blood. This CDR3 is CASSTTGASYGYTF. The CDR3, as DNA: TGTGCCAGCAGTACGACAGGGGCTTCCTATGGCTACACCTTC.